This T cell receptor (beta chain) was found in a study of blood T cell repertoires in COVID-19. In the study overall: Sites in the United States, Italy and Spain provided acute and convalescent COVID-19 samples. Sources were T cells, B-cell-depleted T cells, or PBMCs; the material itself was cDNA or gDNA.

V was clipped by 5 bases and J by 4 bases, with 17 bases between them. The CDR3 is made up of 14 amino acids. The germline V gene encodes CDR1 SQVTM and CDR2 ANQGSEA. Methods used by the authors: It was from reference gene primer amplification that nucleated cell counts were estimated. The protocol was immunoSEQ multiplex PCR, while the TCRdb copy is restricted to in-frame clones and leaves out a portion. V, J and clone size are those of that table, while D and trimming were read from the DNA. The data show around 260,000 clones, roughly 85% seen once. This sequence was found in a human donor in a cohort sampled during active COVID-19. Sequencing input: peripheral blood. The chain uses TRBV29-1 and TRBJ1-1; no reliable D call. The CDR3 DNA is TGCAGCGTTTCTAGTCCGACGGGGATCACTGAAGCTTTCTTT. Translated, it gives CSVSSPTGITEAFF.